The 23 T cell receptor beta chains presented below share a single source sample, sequenced in a study of blood T cell repertoires in COVID-19. Sequencing was performed with immunoSEQ multiplex PCR; in TCRdb, only in-frame clones are kept and a portion is missing. The sample lists approximately 250,000 clones, 88% seen once, with 3% to 3.5% in the top ten. Sequenced: PBMCs or T cells enriched from blood (not recorded which). Receptors were obtained from a woman aged 35 to 49 who had been exposed to COVID-19.

This chain's CDR3 is CASSNLDGRGQHF. The CDR3 coding sequence is TGTGCCAGCAGCAACCTAGACGGTAGGGGCCAGCATTTT. The J gene is TRBJ1-5, the V gene TRBV12-3 or TRBV12-4; D is possibly TRBD1 (5 bases). This CDR3 contains 13 residues. The V gene lost 6 bases and the J gene lost 12 bases, with 18 bases spanning the gap.

This chain connects TRBV10-3 to TRBJ2-3, with 15 bases lining up with TRBD2. CDR1 is ENHRY and CDR2 is SYGVKD in the germline V gene. The CDR3 extends over 15 amino acids. The J segment lost 2 bases and the V segment lost 10 bases, leaving 4 bases of the junction unmatched. CDR3: CATGTSGGITDTQYF. Here the CDR3 DNA reads TGTGCCACCGGGACTAGCGGGGGGATCACAGATACGCAGTATTTT.

J is TRBJ1-1 and V is TRBV20-1; D not certain. V lost 5 bases and J 1 base, leaving 5 bases between the germline ends. From germline, CDR1 is DFQATT and CDR2 SNEGSKA (reference sequence). This CDR3 comprises 11 residues. The CDR3 here is CSAVQNTEAFF. The DNA for the CDR3 is TGCAGTGCTGTACAGAACACTGAAGCTTTCTTT.

V is TRBV5-1 and J is TRBJ2-2; TRBD1 agrees at 9 bases. The CDR3 is 15 residues long. Trimming removed 5 bases from V and 6 bases from J; junction bases left unmatched: 8. Germline V gene sequence: CDR1 SGHRS, CDR2 YFSETQ. CDR3 sequence (DNA): TGCGCCAGCAGACCAGACAGGGGGTTCGCCGGGGAGCTGTTTTTT. Translation: CASRPDRGFAGELFF.

V and J are TRBV28 and TRBJ2-7; TRBD1 aligns across 7 bases. J was trimmed by 3 bases and V by 6 bases; bases with no gene match: 5. The CDR3 spans 13 residues. Germline loops: CDR1 MDHEN, CDR2 SYDVKM. The CDR3 nucleotides are TGTGCCAGCAGCCAGACAGGGCTCTACGAGCAGTACTTC. It specifies CASSQTGLYEQYF.

The chain has TRBV10-2 and TRBJ2-2; D ambiguous. Trimming cost V 6 bases and J 7 bases, with 12 bases left between them. The CDR3 spans 13 residues. Germline values: CDR1 WSHSY, CDR2 SAAADI. The CDR3 loop reads CASRWAQGGELFF. The CDR3 DNA reads TGCGCCAGCAGGTGGGCGCAAGGCGGGGAGCTGTTTTTT.

This clone showed up just once. This sequence joins TRBV11-3 and TRBJ2-3; 10 bases fit TRBD2. The junction had 4 bases not matched to a gene; V was cut back by 0 bases and J by 10 bases. Germline lookup yields CDR1 SGHNT and CDR2 YENEEA. The CDR3 has 14 residues. CDR3 DNA sequence: TGTGCCAGCAGCTTAGAAGCGGGAGGGGGTGCGCAGTATTTT. It yields the protein CASSLEAGGGAQYF.

CDR3 coding DNA: TGTGCCAGCAGTTACCTAGAAAACACCGGGGAGCTGTTTTTT. Translating gives CASSYLENTGELFF. V and J are TRBV6-5 and TRBJ2-2; D gene uncertain. This CDR3 has 14 residues. Germline CDR1 and CDR2: MNHEY and SVGAGI. Trimming pared 2 bases from V and 2 bases from J, leaving 6 bases between.

This chain links TRBV12-2 with TRBJ1-1. TRBV12-2 is noted as a pseudogene. This CDR3 spans 13 amino acids. The CDR3 nucleotides read TGTGCAAGTCGCTTAGCGGGGGGGGTCGACGCTTTCTTT. Amino acid sequence: CASRLAGGVDAFF.

The J gene is TRBJ1-4, the V gene TRBV30; D gene unclear. There are 12 residues in the CDR3. Germline assignment: CDR1 GTSNPN and CDR2 SVGIG (reference sequence). Trimming took 2 bases from V and 14 from J, leaving 15 bases between them. As DNA, the CDR3 is TGTGCCTGGAGTCTGGGCACCTTGGTTCTGTTTTTT. This gives the protein CAWSLGTLVLFF.

V and J are TRBV6-4 and TRBJ1-6; D remains unclear. Trimming shortened V by 8 bases and J by 7 bases, and 18 bases separated the two germline ends. There are 15 residues in the CDR3. Per germline, CDR1 MRHNA and CDR2 SNTAGT. The CDR3 DNA is TGTGCCAGCGACAATCCCGAAGGGAGAAATTCACCCCTCCACTTT. This encodes CASDNPEGRNSPLHF.

The rearrangement uses TRBV9 and TRBJ2-5, with D maybe TRBD1 (6 bases). Germline V lookup: CDR1 SGDLS, CDR2 YYNGEE. V lost 3 bases and J lost 5, with 11 bases in between. This CDR3 spans 13 amino acids. The CDR3 here is CASSAGTPETQYF. In nucleotides, the CDR3 is TGTGCCAGCAGCGCCGGGACACCCGAGACCCAGTACTTC.

This chain uses TRBV27 with TRBJ1-2; D is unclear. Trimming cost V 4 bases and J 4 bases, with 4 bases left between them. Germline CDR1 reads MNHEY; CDR2 reads SMNVEV (reference sequence). The CDR3 sequence is 11 residues long. DNA for the CDR3: TGTGCCAGCAGTTGGCTCTATGGCTACACCTTC. The encoded protein is CASSWLYGYTF.

This rearrangement joins TRBV7-3 to TRBJ1-1, with unresolved D. This CDR3 contains 13 residues. The V end was cut by 6 bases, the J end by 4 bases, with 12 bases between. Germline lookup yields CDR1 SGHTA and CDR2 FQGTGA. CDR3 DNA: TGTGCCAGCAGACCCTCGGTCGGCACTGAAGCTTTCTTT. This sequence encodes CASRPSVGTEAFF.

For this clone: At one end, the junction sequence differs from germline, possibly due to a read error. J is TRBJ2-5 and V is TRBV5-1, with 10 bases lining up with TRBD2. The germline V gene has CDR1 SGHRS and CDR2 YFSETQ. This CDR3 contains 16 residues. The CDR3 here is CASSSGAGGPPETQYF. The DNA for the CDR3 is TGTGCCAGCAGCTCCGGAGCGGGAGGGCCCCCGGAGACCCAGTACTTC.

The gene calls are TRBV27 and TRBJ2-3; 7 bases match TRBD2. Looked up from germline, CDR1 is MNHEY and CDR2 is SMNVEV (reference sequence). The CDR3 totals 18 residues. Losses at the gene ends were 6 bases for V and 3 bases for J; bases not matched to a gene: 18. This chain's CDR3 is CASSLLGLQKFPTDTQYF. The CDR3 bases are TGTGCCAGCAGCTTGCTGGGACTACAAAAATTCCCAACAGATACGCAGTATTTT.

The chain uses TRBV4-3 and TRBJ2-3; TRBD1 matches 8 bases. V lost 0 bases, J lost 2 bases, and 4 bases stayed unmatched. The CDR3 contains 16 residues. CDR1 LGHNA and CDR2 YSLEER come from the germline V gene. For the CDR3, the DNA is TGCGCCAGCAGCCAAGATCTGACAGGGGCCACAGATACGCAGTATTTT. As protein: CASSQDLTGATDTQYF.

This chain joins TRBV4-1 and TRBJ2-7, with 9 nucleotides matching TRBD1. J gave up 3 bases and V 4 bases, and 7 bases lay outside the gene matches. Looked up from germline, CDR1 is MGHRA and CDR2 is YSYEKL. The CDR3 covers 15 residues. CDR3 DNA: TGCGCCAGCAGCCCGAAAGGGACAGGGTACTACGAGCAGTACTTC. Encoded protein: CASSPKGTGYYEQYF.

The rearrangement joins TRBV14 to TRBJ2-5; 9 nucleotides line up with TRBD1. Looked up from germline, CDR1 is SGHDN and CDR2 is FVKESK. The trim removed 0 bases at V and 1 base at J, leaving 3 bases unmatched. The CDR3 spans 16 residues. CDR3 bases: TGTGCCAGCAGCCAAGATCCGGGACAGGGCCAAGAGACCCAGTACTTC. Protein sequence: CASSQDPGQGQETQYF.

The V call is TRBV7-2, the J call TRBJ1-4, with TRBD1 matching 8 bases. Germline V CDR1 and CDR2: SGHTA, FQGNSA. The CDR3 totals 12 residues. The junction had 4 bases not matched to a gene; V was cut back by 5 bases and J by 11 bases. CDR3 bases: TGTGCCAGCAGCGAACAGGGGGACAAACTGTTTTTT. Its translation is CASSEQGDKLFF.

The rearrangement links TRBV30 to TRBJ2-1; possible D gene TRBD2, 6 bases. Germline V gene data show CDR1 as GTSNPN and CDR2 as SVGIG (reference sequence). V lost 7 bases and J lost 3, with 13 bases in between. The CDR3 length is 13 residues. CDR3 sequence (DNA): TGTGCCTCCCAGGGCGGGATCTACAATGAGCAGTTCTTC. Translating gives CASQGGIYNEQFF.

The chain is built from TRBV4-2 and TRBJ2-3; TRBD2 matches 7 bases. Germline V gene sequence: CDR1 LGHNA, CDR2 YNFKEQ. This CDR3 comprises 18 residues. J was trimmed by 0 bases and V by 0 bases; bases with no gene match: 9. The CDR3 is CASSQDSLAASSTDTQYF. Here the CDR3 DNA reads TGTGCCAGCAGCCAAGACTCCCTAGCGGCCTCTAGCACAGATACGCAGTATTTT.

The chain links TRBV3-1 (or the pseudogene TRBV3-2) to TRBJ2-5; 9 nucleotides align to TRBD2. This CDR3 spans 15 amino acids. The trim removed 1 base at V and 3 bases at J, leaving 3 bases unmatched. Germline assignment: CDR1 LGHDT and CDR2 YNNKEL (reference sequence). As DNA, the CDR3 is TGTGCCAGCAGCCAAGGGACTAGCGTGGAAGAGACCCAGTACTTC. Its protein is CASSQGTSVEETQYF.